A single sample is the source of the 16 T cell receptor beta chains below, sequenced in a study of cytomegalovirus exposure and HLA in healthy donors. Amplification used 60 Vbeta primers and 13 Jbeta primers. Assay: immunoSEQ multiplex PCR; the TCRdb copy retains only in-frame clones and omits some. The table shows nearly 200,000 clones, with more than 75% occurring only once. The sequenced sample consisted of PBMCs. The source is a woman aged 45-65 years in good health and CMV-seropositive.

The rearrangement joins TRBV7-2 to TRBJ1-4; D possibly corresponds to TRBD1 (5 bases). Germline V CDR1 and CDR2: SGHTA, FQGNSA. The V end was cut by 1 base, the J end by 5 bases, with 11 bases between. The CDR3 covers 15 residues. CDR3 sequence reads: CASSLDWAGNEKLFF. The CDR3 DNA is TGTGCCAGCAGCTTAGATTGGGCAGGGAATGAAAAACTGTTTTTT.

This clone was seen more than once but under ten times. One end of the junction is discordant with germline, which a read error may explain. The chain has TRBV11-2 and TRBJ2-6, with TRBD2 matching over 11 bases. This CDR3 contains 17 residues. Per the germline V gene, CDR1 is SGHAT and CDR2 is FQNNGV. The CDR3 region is CASSSRLAGIGANGLTF. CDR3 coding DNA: TGTGCCAGCAGCTCCCGACTAGCGGGGATCGGGGCCAACGGCCTGACTTTC.

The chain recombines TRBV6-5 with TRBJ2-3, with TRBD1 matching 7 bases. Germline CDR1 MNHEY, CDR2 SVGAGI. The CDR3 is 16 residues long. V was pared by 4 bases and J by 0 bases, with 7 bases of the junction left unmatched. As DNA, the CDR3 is TGTGCCAGCAGTTTCGGGACAGACCTTAGCACAGATACGCAGTATTTT. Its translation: CASSFGTDLSTDTQYF.

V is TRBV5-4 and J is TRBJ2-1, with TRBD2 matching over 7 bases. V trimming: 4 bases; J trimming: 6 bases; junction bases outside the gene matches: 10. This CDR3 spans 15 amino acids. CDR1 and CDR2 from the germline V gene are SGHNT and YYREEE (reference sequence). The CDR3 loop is CASSPGRDPPNEQFF. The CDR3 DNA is TGTGCCAGCAGCCCAGGGAGGGACCCTCCCAATGAGCAGTTCTTC.

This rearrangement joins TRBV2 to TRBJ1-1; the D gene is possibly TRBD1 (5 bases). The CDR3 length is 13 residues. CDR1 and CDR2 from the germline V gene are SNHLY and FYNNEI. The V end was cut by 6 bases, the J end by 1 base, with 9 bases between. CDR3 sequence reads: CASRTDPNTEAFF. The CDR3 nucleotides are TGTGCCAGCAGGACAGACCCGAACACTGAAGCTTTCTTT.

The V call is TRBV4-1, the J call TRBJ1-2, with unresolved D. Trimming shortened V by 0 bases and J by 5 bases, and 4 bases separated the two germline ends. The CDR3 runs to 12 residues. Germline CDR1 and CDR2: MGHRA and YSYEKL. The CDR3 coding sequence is TGCGCCAGCAGCCAAGATCTTTATGGCTACACCTTC. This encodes CASSQDLYGYTF.

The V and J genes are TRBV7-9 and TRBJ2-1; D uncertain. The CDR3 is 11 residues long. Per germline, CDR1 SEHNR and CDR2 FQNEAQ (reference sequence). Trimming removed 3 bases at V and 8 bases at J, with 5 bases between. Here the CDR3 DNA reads TGTGCCAGCAGCTTTGCGGATGAGCAGTTCTTC. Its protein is CASSFADEQFF.

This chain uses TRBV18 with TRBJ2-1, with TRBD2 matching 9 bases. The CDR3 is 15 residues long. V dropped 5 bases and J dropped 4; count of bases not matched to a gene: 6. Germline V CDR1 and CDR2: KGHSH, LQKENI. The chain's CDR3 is CASSKGLADYNEQFF. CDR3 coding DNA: TGTGCCAGCTCAAAGGGACTAGCAGATTACAATGAGCAGTTCTTC.

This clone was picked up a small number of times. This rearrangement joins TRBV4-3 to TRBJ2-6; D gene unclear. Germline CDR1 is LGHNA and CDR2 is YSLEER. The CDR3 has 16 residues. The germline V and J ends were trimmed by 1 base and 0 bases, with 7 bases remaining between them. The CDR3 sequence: CASSQVAVSGANVLTF. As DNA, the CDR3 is TGCGCCAGCAGCCAAGTGGCCGTCTCTGGGGCCAACGTCCTGACTTTC.

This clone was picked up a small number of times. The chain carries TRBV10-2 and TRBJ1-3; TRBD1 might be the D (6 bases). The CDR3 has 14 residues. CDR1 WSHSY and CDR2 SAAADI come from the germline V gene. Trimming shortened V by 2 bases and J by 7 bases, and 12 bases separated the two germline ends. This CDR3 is CASSEAGVRNTIYF. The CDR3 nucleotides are TGCGCCAGCAGTGAGGCAGGGGTGAGGAACACCATATATTTT.

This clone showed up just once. The CDR3 DNA reads TGTGCCAGCAGCCAATTCGGGACAGCCTACAATGAGCAGTTCTTC. Protein product: CASSQFGTAYNEQFF. This chain joins TRBV7-2 and TRBJ2-1; 7 positions match TRBD1. Looked up from germline, CDR1 is SGHTA and CDR2 is FQGNSA. The V gene end was trimmed by 5 bases and the J gene end by 2 bases; junction bases not matched to a gene: 6. The CDR3 sequence is 15 residues long. The full variable domain, completed using reference TRBV7-2 and TRBJ2-1, is GAGVSQSPSNKVTEKGKDVELRCDPISGHTALYWYRQSLGQGLEFLIYFQGNSAPDKSGLPSDRFSAERTGGSVSTLTIQRTQQEDSAVYLCASSQFGTAYNEQFFGPGTRLTVL.

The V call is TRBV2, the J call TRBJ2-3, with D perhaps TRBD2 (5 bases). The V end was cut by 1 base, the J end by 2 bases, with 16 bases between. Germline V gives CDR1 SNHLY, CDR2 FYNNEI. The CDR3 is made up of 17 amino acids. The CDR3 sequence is CASSEGALSVITDTQYF. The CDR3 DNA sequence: TGTGCCAGCAGTGAAGGTGCCCTTAGCGTAATCACAGATACGCAGTATTTT.

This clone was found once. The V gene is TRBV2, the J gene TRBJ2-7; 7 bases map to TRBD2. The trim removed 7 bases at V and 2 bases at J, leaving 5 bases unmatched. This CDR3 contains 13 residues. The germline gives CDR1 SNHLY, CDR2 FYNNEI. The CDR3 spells CASTASGTYEQYF. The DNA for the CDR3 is TGTGCCAGCACCGCTAGCGGTACCTACGAGCAGTACTTC. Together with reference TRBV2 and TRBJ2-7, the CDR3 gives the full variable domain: EPEVTQTPSHQVTQMGQEVILRCVPISNHLYFYWYRQILGQKVEFLVSFYNNEISEKSEIFDDQFSVERPDGSNFTLKIRSTKLEDSAMYFCASTASGTYEQYFGPGTRLTVT.

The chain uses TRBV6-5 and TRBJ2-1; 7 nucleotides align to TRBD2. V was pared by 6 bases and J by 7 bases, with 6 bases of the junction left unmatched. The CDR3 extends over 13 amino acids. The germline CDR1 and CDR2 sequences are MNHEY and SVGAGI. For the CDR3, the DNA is TGTGCCAGCAGACGTACACTAGCGAATGAGCAGTTCTTC. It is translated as CASRRTLANEQFF.

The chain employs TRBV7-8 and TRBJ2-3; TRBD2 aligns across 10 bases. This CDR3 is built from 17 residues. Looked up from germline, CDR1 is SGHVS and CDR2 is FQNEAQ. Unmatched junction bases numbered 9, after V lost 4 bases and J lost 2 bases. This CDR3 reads CASSSKLAGLNTDTQYF. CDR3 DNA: TGTGCCAGCAGCTCCAAACTAGCGGGGTTAAACACAGATACGCAGTATTTT.

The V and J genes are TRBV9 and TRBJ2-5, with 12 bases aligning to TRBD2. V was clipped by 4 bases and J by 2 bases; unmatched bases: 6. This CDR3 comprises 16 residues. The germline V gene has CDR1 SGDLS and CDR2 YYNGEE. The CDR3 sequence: CASSQGTSGGQETQYF. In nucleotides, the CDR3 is TGTGCCAGCAGCCAAGGAACTAGCGGGGGGCAAGAGACCCAGTACTTC.